This T cell receptor beta chain originates from a study of T cell changes during pregnancy in multiple sclerosis. Method: immunoSEQ multiplex PCR; TCRdb's copy keeps in-frame clones and lacks some. The sample consists of roughly 31,000 clones, 85% to 90% of them appearing once. This CDR3 region has 16 residues. Unmatched junction bases numbered 8, after V lost 1 base and J lost 4 bases. CDR1 and CDR2 from the germline V gene are SGHTA and FQGTGA. Specimen: CD8+ T cells from peripheral blood mononuclear cells, collected before pregnancy. The clonotype originates from a female donor with multiple sclerosis, enrolled in a pregnancy study. The rearrangement links TRBV7-3 to TRBJ1-1; 8 positions agree with TRBD1. The CDR3 DNA is TGTGCCAGCAGCTTAATGTGGACAGGGAGACCCACTGAAGCTTTCTTT. This sequence encodes CASSLMWTGRPTEAFF.